The T cell receptor beta chain under discussion was sequenced for a study of blood T cell repertoires in COVID-19. Background on the study: The origin of the acute and convalescent COVID-19 samples was the United States, Italy and Spain.

CDR1 is SQVTM, CDR2 ANQGSEA, per germline. The germline V and J ends were trimmed by 6 bases and 4 bases, with 18 bases remaining between them. The CDR3 totals 14 residues. Original processing methods: It was from reference gene primer amplification that nucleated cell counts were estimated. This table comes from immunoSEQ multiplex PCR, and its TCRdb copy is limited to in-frame clones, with some not included. D and trimming come from the DNA, and the V and J calls and clone size come from that table. The sample shows around 130,000 clones, around 77% of them seen only once. The chain joins TRBV29-1 to TRBJ1-1, with D possibly TRBD1 on 5 matching bases. The source material was peripheral blood. This TCR was sampled from a human donor in a cohort sampled during active COVID-19. CDR3 nucleotide sequence: TGCAGCGTCCAGGGCATCAGGTCCGGCACTGAAGCTTTCTTT. Amino acid sequence: CSVQGIRSGTEAFF.